These 4 T cell receptor beta chains were sequenced from one sample in a study of blood T cell repertoires in COVID-19. TCRdb's table, derived via immunoSEQ multiplex PCR, lists solely in-frame clones and lacks some. The sample gives roughly 200,000 clones, more than 75% of which show up once; less than 3% is in the top ten. The sequencing input was peripheral blood. The receptors stem from a middle-aged man with active or convalescent COVID-19.

The genes are TRBV10-2 and TRBJ1-1; 7 bases line up with TRBD1. With 6 bases clipped from V and 1 base from J, the junction kept 5 bases outside the gene matches. CDR3 size: 14 residues. Germline V gene sequence: CDR1 WSHSY, CDR2 SAAADI. CDR3 nucleotide sequence: TGCGCCAGCAGGTCCCGGGACAGGAACACTGAAGCTTTCTTT. Its translation: CASRSRDRNTEAFF.

The V gene is TRBV10-1, the J gene TRBJ2-7; 11 nucleotides line up with TRBD1. V was clipped by 7 bases and J by 0 bases; unmatched bases: 5. CDR1 and CDR2 from the germline V gene are WNHNN and SYGVQD (reference sequence). This CDR3 is 15 amino acids long. For the CDR3, the DNA is TGCGCCAGCAACGCCGGGACAGGGGGCTCCTACGAGCAGTACTTC. Amino acids: CASNAGTGGSYEQYF.

The chain is built from TRBV24-1 and TRBJ2-7; D is perhaps TRBD1 (6 bases). Trimming shortened V by 4 bases and J by 3 bases, and 15 bases separated the two germline ends. Per germline, CDR1 KGHDR and CDR2 SFDVKD. The CDR3 runs 15 residues. In DNA, the CDR3 is TGTGCCACCAGTGACTCGGGACACTCCTTCTACGAGCAGTACTTC. It encodes CATSDSGHSFYEQYF.

The chain employs TRBV23-1 and TRBJ1-1, with 8 bases aligning to TRBD1. TRBV23-1 is identified as an open reading frame with a role that is uncertain. This CDR3 contains 18 residues. Trimming removed 3 bases from V and 4 bases from J; junction bases left unmatched: 16. The CDR3 loop reads CASSHSDRAPTGGTEAFF. The CDR3 bases are TGCGCCAGCAGTCACTCGGACAGGGCCCCGACGGGGGGCACTGAAGCTTTCTTT.